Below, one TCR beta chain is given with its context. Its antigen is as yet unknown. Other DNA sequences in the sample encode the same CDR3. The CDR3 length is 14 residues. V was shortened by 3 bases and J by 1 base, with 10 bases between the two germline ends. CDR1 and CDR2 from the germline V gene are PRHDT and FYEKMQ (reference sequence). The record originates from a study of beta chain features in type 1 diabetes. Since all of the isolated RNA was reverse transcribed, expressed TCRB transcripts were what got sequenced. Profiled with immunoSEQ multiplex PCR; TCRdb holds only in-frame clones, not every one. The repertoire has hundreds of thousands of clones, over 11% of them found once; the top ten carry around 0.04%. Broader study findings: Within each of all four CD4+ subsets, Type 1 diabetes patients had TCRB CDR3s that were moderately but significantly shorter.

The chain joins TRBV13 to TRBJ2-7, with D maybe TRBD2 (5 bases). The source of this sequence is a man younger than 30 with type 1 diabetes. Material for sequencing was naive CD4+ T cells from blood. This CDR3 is CASSFRRVSYEQYF. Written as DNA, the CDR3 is TGTGCCAGCAGCTTTCGGCGGGTATCCTACGAGCAGTACTTC.